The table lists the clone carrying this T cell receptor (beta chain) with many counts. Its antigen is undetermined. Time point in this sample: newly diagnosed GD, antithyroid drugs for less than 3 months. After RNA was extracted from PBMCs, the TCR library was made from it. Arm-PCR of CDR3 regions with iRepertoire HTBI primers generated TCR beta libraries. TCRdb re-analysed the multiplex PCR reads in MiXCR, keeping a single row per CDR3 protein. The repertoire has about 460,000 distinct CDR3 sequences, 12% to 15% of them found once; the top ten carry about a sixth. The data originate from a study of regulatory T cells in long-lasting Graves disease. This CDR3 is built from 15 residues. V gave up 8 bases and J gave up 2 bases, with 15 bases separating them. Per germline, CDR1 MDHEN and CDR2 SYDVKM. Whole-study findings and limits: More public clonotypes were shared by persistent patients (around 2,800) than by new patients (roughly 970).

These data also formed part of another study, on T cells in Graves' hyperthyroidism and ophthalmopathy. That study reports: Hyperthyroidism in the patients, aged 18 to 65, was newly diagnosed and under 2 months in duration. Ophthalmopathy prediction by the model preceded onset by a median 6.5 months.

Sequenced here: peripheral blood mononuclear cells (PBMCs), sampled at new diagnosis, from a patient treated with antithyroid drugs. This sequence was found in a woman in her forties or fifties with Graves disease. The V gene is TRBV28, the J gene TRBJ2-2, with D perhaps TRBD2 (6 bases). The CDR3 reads CASGGTYSNTGELFF. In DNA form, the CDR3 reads TGTGCCAGCGGGGGGACCTACTCTAACACCGGGGAGCTGTTTTTT.